A selection of T cell receptor beta chains follows, all from one sample in a study of blood T cell repertoires in COVID-19. Method: immunoSEQ multiplex PCR; TCRdb's copy keeps in-frame clones and lacks some. The repertoire consists of about 70,000 clones, with 75% to 90% occurring once and the leading ten covering about 5.7%. The sequenced sample was peripheral blood. These receptor sequences come from a man over 45 with active COVID-19. Each CDR3 is given with its conserved first and last residue. D genes are given only for firm matches. Some rows mark clone size as missing; the rest say once, few, many or name a class of expanded clone.

clone_size j_call v_call d_call cdr3_aa cdr3_nt
- TRBJ2-1 TRBV6-2/TRBV6-3 - CASTPTRGGRNEQFF TGTGCCAGCACCCCGACACGGGGAGGTAGGAATGAGCAGTTCTTC
- TRBJ1-4 TRBV30 - CAWTTLPGEKLFF TGTGCCTGGACGACTCTCCCTGGGGAAAAACTGTTTTTT
few TRBJ1-5 TRBV19 - CASSISPRQPQHF TGTGCCAGTAGTATAAGCCCTAGGCAGCCCCAGCATTTT
- TRBJ1-2 TRBV10-3 TRBD1 CAIRGQYYGYTF TGTGCCATCAGGGGACAGTACTATGGCTACACCTTC
- TRBJ2-3 TRBV7-9 - CASSLLASISDTQYF TGTGCCAGCAGCTTACTAGCCAGCATATCAGATACGCAGTATTTT
- TRBJ2-1 TRBV6-2/TRBV6-3 TRBD2 CASSYSSPSGSAVRSYNEQFF TGTGCCAGCAGTTACTCGAGTCCTAGCGGGTCGGCGGTTCGTTCCTACAATGAGCAGTTCTTC
- TRBJ1-1 TRBV5-1 - CASAWEQVNTEAFF TGCGCCAGCGCCTGGGAACAGGTGAACACTGAAGCTTTCTTT
- TRBJ1-1 TRBV18 TRBD1 CASSPRQGSEAFF TGTGCCAGCTCACCACGACAGGGGAGTGAAGCTTTCTTT
- TRBJ2-3 TRBV5-4 TRBD2 CASSLDPTSGSTDTQYF TGTGCCAGCAGCTTGGATCCTACTAGCGGGAGCACAGATACGCAGTATTTT
- TRBJ2-1 TRBV28 - CASRLGQGGNEQFF TGTGCCAGCAGACTGGGCCAAGGGGGCAATGAGCAGTTCTTC
- TRBJ2-1 TRBV24-1 - CATSVSLGGEQFF TGTGCCACCAGTGTTTCTCTAGGGGGTGAGCAGTTCTTC
once TRBJ2-5 TRBV7-9 - CASSSTDSQETQYF TGTGCCAGCAGCTCAACGGACAGCCAAGAGACCCAGTACTTC
- TRBJ1-5 TRBV19 - CASSQQGFGNQPQHF TGTGCCAGTAGTCAACAGGGTTTTGGCAATCAGCCCCAGCATTTT
- TRBJ2-4 TRBV28 TRBD2 CASSLLYIAGSTLAKNIQYF TGTGCCAGCAGTTTACTTTACATAGCGGGGTCGACTCTAGCCAAAAACATTCAGTACTTC
- TRBJ2-2 TRBV7-3 TRBD2 CASSLTPSAGGTGELFF TGTGCCAGCAGCTTAACTCCGTCGGCGGGAGGGACCGGGGAGCTGTTTTTT
- TRBJ1-3 TRBV9 - CASSVEEGTGNTIYF TGTGCCAGCAGCGTAGAGGAGGGAACGGGAAACACCATATATTTT
- TRBJ2-3 TRBV14 - CASSQGGTLTDTQYF TGTGCCAGCAGCCAAGGAGGGACACTCACAGATACGCAGTATTTT
- TRBJ2-6 TRBV5-6 TRBD1 CASSWTGGTGANVLTF TGTGCCAGCAGTTGGACAGGGGGCACAGGGGCCAACGTCCTGACTTTC
- TRBJ1-2 TRBV12-5 - CASGLAGTYGYTF TGTGCTAGTGGTTTGGCAGGTACCTATGGCTACACCTTC
- TRBJ2-2 TRBV7-2 TRBD2 CASSPRTSGGGTGELFF TGTGCCAGCAGCCCCAGGACTAGCGGGGGGGGCACCGGGGAGCTGTTTTTT
- TRBJ1-1 TRBV20-1 - CSADTGPKAFF TGCAGTGCCGACACAGGGCCCAAAGCTTTCTTT
- TRBJ2-2 TRBV2 TRBD1 CASSLDRGRNTGELFF TGTGCCAGCAGTCTCGACAGGGGACGAAACACCGGGGAGCTGTTTTTT
- TRBJ2-1 TRBV14 - CASSQISRAPYNEQFF TGTGCCAGCAGCCAAATCTCCAGGGCGCCCTACAATGAGCAGTTCTTC
- TRBJ1-5 TRBV2 - CASSEYSNQPQHF TGTGCCAGCAGTGAATATAGCAATCAGCCCCAGCATTTT
- TRBJ1-2 TRBV20-1 - CSASKQGTTYGYTF TGCAGTGCTAGTAAGCAGGGGACGACCTATGGCTACACCTTC
- TRBJ2-7 TRBV19 - CASGVSGTYEQYF TGTGCCAGCGGGGTTAGCGGTACCTACGAGCAGTACTTC
- TRBJ2-5 TRBV29-1 TRBD1 CSVTIGTGYQETQYF TGCAGCGTCACGATCGGGACAGGGTACCAAGAGACCCAGTACTTC
- TRBJ1-3 TRBV6-2/TRBV6-3 TRBD1 CASSYRSRTGESGNTIYF TGTGCCAGCAGTTACCGCTCCCGGACAGGGGAATCTGGAAACACCATATATTTT
- TRBJ2-1 TRBV14 - CASSRRQPNNEQFF TGTGCCAGCAGCCGAAGACAGCCTAACAATGAGCAGTTCTTC
- TRBJ2-1 TRBV7-6 - CASSFSGGISFDEQFF TGTGCCAGCAGTTTTAGCGGAGGGATTAGTTTCGATGAGCAGTTCTTC
- TRBJ1-1 TRBV7-2 - CASSLDPRSSTEAFF TGTGCCAGCAGCTTAGATCCCCGGAGCAGTACTGAAGCTTTCTTT
- TRBJ2-5 TRBV6-5 - CASSPLMWSGETQYF TGTGCCAGCAGTCCCCTCATGTGGAGTGGGGAGACCCAGTACTTC
- TRBJ1-4 TRBV5-1 - CASSLNRGEKLFF TGCGCCAGCAGCTTGAATCGCGGTGAAAAACTGTTTTTT
- TRBJ2-5 TRBV2 TRBD2 CASGLAGETQYF TGTGCCAGCGGACTAGCTGGGGAGACCCAGTACTTC
- TRBJ1-2 TRBV7-2 TRBD1 CASSSHPGQGYYGYTF TGTGCCAGCAGCTCTCACCCGGGACAGGGCTACTATGGCTACACCTTC
- TRBJ1-2 TRBV3-1/TRBV3-2 TRBD1 CASSQVRQGGYTF TGTGCCAGCAGCCAAGTAAGACAGGGTGGCTACACCTTC
- TRBJ1-5 TRBV28 TRBD1 CASSFPRGRGNQPQHF TGTGCCAGCAGTTTCCCCAGGGGGCGGGGCAATCAGCCCCAGCATTTT
- TRBJ2-7 TRBV6-2/TRBV6-3 - CASSPLDQGPGHEQYF TGTGCCAGCAGCCCCCTCGACCAGGGGCCAGGCCACGAGCAGTACTTC
- TRBJ1-3 TRBV28 - CASSPTRGSGNTIYF TGTGCCAGCAGTCCCACCCGAGGTTCAGGAAACACCATATATTTT
- TRBJ2-3 TRBV3-1/TRBV3-2 - CASSLGADTQYF TGTGCCAGCAGTCTAGGGGCAGATACGCAGTATTTT
- TRBJ1-2 TRBV28 - CASSLDFSSYGYTF TGTGCCAGCAGCTTAGATTTTTCTAGCTATGGCTACACCTTC
- TRBJ2-3 TRBV9 TRBD2 CASSLIAGNIPDTQYF TGTGCCAGCAGCTTGATAGCGGGTAATATCCCAGATACGCAGTATTTT
- TRBJ1-1 TRBV27 TRBD1 CASSFRGWQGGTEAFF TGTGCCAGCAGTTTCCGGGGCTGGCAGGGGGGCACTGAAGCTTTCTTT
- TRBJ2-7 TRBV3-1/TRBV3-2 - CASSQDIYGSYEQYF TGTGCCAGCAGCCAAGATATTTACGGCTCCTACGAGCAGTACTTC
few TRBJ1-4 TRBV6-1 - CASSDPGQLNEKLFF TGTGCCAGCAGTGACCCTGGACAGCTTAATGAAAAACTGTTTTTT
few TRBJ1-5 TRBV4-2 TRBD1 CASSQEQGARQPQHF TGTGCCAGCAGCCAAGAACAGGGGGCCCGCCAGCCCCAGCATTTT
- TRBJ2-7 TRBV24-1 TRBD2 CATSEPGLAAEQYF TGTGCCACCAGTGAACCGGGACTAGCGGCTGAGCAGTACTTC
- TRBJ1-1 TRBV7-2 - CASSPGNRVGTEAFF TGTGCCAGCAGCCCTGGGAACAGGGTAGGCACTGAAGCTTTCTTT
- TRBJ2-7 TRBV6-1 TRBD2 CASSEVSGGGYEQYF TGTGCCAGCAGTGAAGTATCGGGGGGGGGCTACGAGCAGTACTTC
- TRBJ2-5 TRBV5-1 - CASSSIQGRETQYF TGCGCCAGCAGCTCGATACAGGGTCGGGAGACCCAGTACTTC
- TRBJ2-5 TRBV5-6 - CASSFSGTIGETQYF TGTGCCAGCAGCTTTAGCGGAACAATCGGAGAGACCCAGTACTTC
- TRBJ2-7 TRBV4-1 TRBD1 CASSQRVTGGEYEQYF TGCGCCAGCAGCCAACGAGTAACAGGGGGCGAATACGAGCAGTACTTC